What follows are 13 T cell receptor beta chains derived from one specimen sequenced in a study of blood T cell repertoires in COVID-19. Assay: immunoSEQ multiplex PCR; the TCRdb copy retains only in-frame clones and omits some. The table lists 200,000 to 250,000 clones, approximately 83% of them singletons. Source material: PBMCs or T cells enriched from blood (not recorded which). The receptors were gathered from a woman between 40 and 55 years old with acute COVID-19.

The gene calls are TRBV7-9 and TRBJ2-1; 8 bases are a match to TRBD2. CDR1 SEHNR and CDR2 FQNEAQ come from the germline V gene (reference sequence). CDR3 length equals 16 residues. V was pared by 5 bases and J by 1 base, with 7 bases of the junction left unmatched. The CDR3 loop reads CASSPEREKSYNEQFF. In DNA, the CDR3 is TGTGCCAGCAGCCCCGAGCGGGAGAAGTCCTACAATGAGCAGTTCTTC.

This CDR3 is CASCRDRVSRGNEQFF. CDR3 sequence (DNA): TGTGCCAGCTGTCGGGACAGGGTTTCCAGGGGCAATGAGCAGTTCTTC. The genes are TRBV27 and TRBJ2-1; 9 nucleotides agree with TRBD1. In germline, CDR1 is MNHEY, CDR2 SMNVEV (reference sequence). This CDR3 spans 16 amino acids. With V trimmed by 8 bases and J by 6 bases, 14 bases remained unmatched.

The V gene is TRBV5-1, the J gene TRBJ2-5, with D perhaps TRBD1 (6 bases). CDR1 and CDR2 (germline): SGHRS, YFSETQ. The CDR3 is made up of 14 amino acids. V lost 4 bases to trimming and J lost 1 base, with 11 bases between them. The CDR3 region is CASSPGHSQETQYF. CDR3 sequence (DNA): TGCGCCAGCAGCCCGGGACATAGCCAAGAGACCCAGTACTTC.

The gene calls are TRBV9 and TRBJ2-7; TRBD2 matches 8 bases. The CDR3 sequence is 14 residues long. CDR1 SGDLS and CDR2 YYNGEE come from the germline V gene. V lost 4 bases and J lost 6; bases outside the gene matches: 9. In DNA form, the CDR3 reads TGTGCCAGCAGCAGGGGACTAGAAAGTTCCGAGCAGTACTTC. Protein sequence: CASSRGLESSEQYF.

In its sample, this clone was seen many times. The J gene is TRBJ2-7, the V gene TRBV2; 9 bases line up with TRBD1. The germline CDR1 and CDR2 sequences are SNHLY and FYNNEI. The CDR3 totals 18 residues. V lost 4 bases and J lost 4; bases outside the gene matches: 17. Here the CDR3 reads CASSAGTGFFGAEYEQYF. CDR3 nucleotide sequence: TGTGCCAGCAGTGCCGGGACAGGGTTTTTTGGTGCGGAGTACGAGCAGTACTTC.

This clone was seen ten or more times. V and J are TRBV15 and TRBJ2-1; the D gene is possibly TRBD2 (6 bases). Germline-derived CDR1 and CDR2 are LNHNV and YYDKDF (reference sequence). The germline V and J ends were trimmed by 1 base and 1 base, with 8 bases remaining between them. The length of the CDR3 is 15 residues. DNA for the CDR3: TGTGCCACCAGCAGAGTTGGGGGGTCCTACAATGAGCAGTTCTTC. Amino acids: CATSRVGGSYNEQFF.

The rearrangement joins TRBV24-1 to TRBJ2-7, with TRBD1 matching 10 bases. Trimming took 4 bases from V and 0 from J; bases not matched to a gene: 8. The V gene's germline CDR1 is KGHDR and CDR2 SFDVKD. The CDR3 is 17 residues long. The CDR3: CATSEPSGTGVSYEQYF. The CDR3 bases are TGTGCCACCAGTGAGCCCTCCGGGACAGGGGTCTCCTACGAGCAGTACTTC.

This chain uses TRBV6-2 or TRBV6-3 with TRBJ2-7; TRBD2 is a possible D gene (7 bases). The V gene lost 8 bases and the J gene lost 1 base, with 18 bases spanning the gap. The CDR3 is made up of 15 amino acids. CDR1 and CDR2 (germline): MNHEY, SVGEGT. CDR3 nucleotides: TGTGCCAGCGGTTCAGGAGGGGGGGGATCCTACGAGCAGTACTTC. Residues: CASGSGGGGSYEQYF.

The chain has TRBV19 and TRBJ1-2; D not resolved. V lost 5 bases, J lost 4 bases, and 11 bases lay in between. Looked up from germline, CDR1 is LNHDA and CDR2 is SQIVND (reference sequence). This CDR3 spans 13 amino acids. CDR3 region: CASSLDGVYGYTF. DNA of the CDR3: TGTGCCAGTAGTCTCGACGGAGTCTATGGCTACACCTTC.

The sample holds one count of this clone. This chain joins TRBV6-5 and TRBJ2-2; D may be TRBD1 (5 bases). CDR1 is MNHEY, CDR2 SVGAGI, per germline. V was shortened by 6 bases and J by 1 base, with 12 bases between the two germline ends. The CDR3 totals 15 residues. Written as DNA, the CDR3 is TGTGCCAGCAGGTCCGGACATAAGAACACCGGGGAGCTGTTTTTT. Translated: CASRSGHKNTGELFF.

Concerning this clone itself: At one end the junction does not follow the germline gene, possibly because of a read error. V is TRBV5-4 and J is TRBJ2-1; 7 bases map to TRBD2. The CDR3 consists of 15 residues. Germline V CDR1 and CDR2: SGHNT, YYREEE (reference sequence). The CDR3 DNA reads TGTGCCAGCAGTTTGGGCGGGGGAGCCTACAATGAGCAGTTCTTC. Encoded protein: CASSLGGGAYNEQFF.

The gene calls are TRBV6-2 or TRBV6-3 and TRBJ1-1; 7 positions agree with TRBD1. Trimming removed 2 bases from V and 5 bases from J; junction bases left unmatched: 5. This CDR3 comprises 14 residues. The germline V gene has CDR1 MNHEY and CDR2 SVGEGT. The CDR3 reads CASSYLTGQTEAFF. CDR3 in DNA: TGTGCCAGCAGTTACCTAACGGGACAGACTGAAGCTTTCTTT.

The chain combines TRBV7-6 with TRBJ2-3; 9 bases line up with TRBD2. Germline assignment: CDR1 SGHVS and CDR2 FNYEAQ. This CDR3 spans 15 amino acids. With V trimmed by 3 bases and J by 2 bases, 3 bases remained unmatched. The CDR3 sequence is CASSLSGGITDTQYF. DNA of the CDR3: TGTGCCAGCAGCTTGAGCGGGGGGATCACAGATACGCAGTATTTT.